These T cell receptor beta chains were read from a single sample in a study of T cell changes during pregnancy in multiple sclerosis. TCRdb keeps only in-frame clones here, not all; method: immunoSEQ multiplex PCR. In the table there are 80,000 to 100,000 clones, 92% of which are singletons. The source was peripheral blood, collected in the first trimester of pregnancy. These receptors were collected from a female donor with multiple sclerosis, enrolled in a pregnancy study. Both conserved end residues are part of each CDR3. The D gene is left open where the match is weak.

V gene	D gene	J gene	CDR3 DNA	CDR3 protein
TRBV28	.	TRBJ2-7	TGTGCCAGCAGCGCCATTCGGGGGACGGTTGGCGAGCAGTACTTC	CASSAIRGTVGEQYF
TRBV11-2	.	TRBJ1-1	TGTGCCAGCAGCCACCCGACAGTAAACACTGAAGCTTTCTTT	CASSHPTVNTEAFF
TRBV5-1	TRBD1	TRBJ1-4	TGCGCCAGCAGCTTGGCAGAAACACAGGGGGAGGTTGAAAAACTGTTTTTT	CASSLAETQGEVEKLFF
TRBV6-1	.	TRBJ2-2	TGTGCCAGCAGGAAGACAAGTACAGGGAGCGGGGAGCTGTTTTTT	CASRKTSTGSGELFF
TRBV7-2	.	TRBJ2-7	TGTGCCAGCAGCTTCGACAGGAAGTACGAGCAGTACTTC	CASSFDRKYEQYF
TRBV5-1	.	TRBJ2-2	TGCGCCAGCAGCTTGTCCGGGTTCGACACCGGGGAGCTGTTTTTT	CASSLSGFDTGELFF
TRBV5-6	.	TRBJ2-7	TGTGCCAGCAGCTCGGCGGGCTACGAGCAGTACTTC	CASSSAGYEQYF
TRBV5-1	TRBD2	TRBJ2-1	TGCGCCAGCAGCTTACGAACTAGCGTCTCCTACAATGAGCAGTTCTTC	CASSLRTSVSYNEQFF
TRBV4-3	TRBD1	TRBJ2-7	TGCGCCAGCAGCCAAGAGTTAGGACAGGGGTTCGAGCAGTACTTC	CASSQELGQGFEQYF
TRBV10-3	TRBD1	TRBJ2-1	TGTGCCACCACGAGCGGACAGGGGGCCGATGAGCAGTTCTTC	CATTSGQGADEQFF
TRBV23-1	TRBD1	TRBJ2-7	TGCGCCGGGGCTTATAGGGACAGGAACTACGAGCAGTACTTC	CAGAYRDRNYEQYF
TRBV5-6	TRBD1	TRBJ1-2	TGTGCCAGCAGGACCGTCGGGACAGAGAACTATGGCTACACCTTC	CASRTVGTENYGYTF
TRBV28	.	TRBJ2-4	TGTGCCAGCAGTACAGCAGGAACAGCCAAAAACATTCAGTACTTC	CASSTAGTAKNIQYF
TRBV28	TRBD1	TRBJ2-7	TGTGCCAGCAGTCCATGGACAGGGCGATACACCGAGCAGTACTTC	CASSPWTGRYTEQYF
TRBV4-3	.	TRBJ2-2	TGCGCCAGCGGCCCCCAGTATGGCGGGGAGCTGTTTTTT	CASGPQYGGELFF
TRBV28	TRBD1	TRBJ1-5	TGTGCCAGCAATCTGGACAGGGGAGAACAGCCCCAGCATTTT	CASNLDRGEQPQHF
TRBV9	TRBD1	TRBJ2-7	TGTGCCAGCAGCGCCCACGAGGGGGCCTATATGGGCGAGCAGTACTTC	CASSAHEGAYMGEQYF
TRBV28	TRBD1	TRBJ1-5	TGTGCCAGCAGTTTATTGGCCCCCTCCGGGACAGCCCTCAATCAGCCCCAGCATTTT	CASSLLAPSGTALNQPQHF
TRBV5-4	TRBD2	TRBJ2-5	TGTGCCAGCAGCCGGGGACTAGCGGGTTACCAAGAGACCCAGTACTTC	CASSRGLAGYQETQYF
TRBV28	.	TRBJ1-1	TGTGCCAGCAGCAAGTTTAGTAACACTGAAGCTTTCTTT	CASSKFSNTEAFF
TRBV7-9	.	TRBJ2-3	TGTGCCAGCAGCTTAGCGGCGGGTCCAGATACGCAGTATTTT	CASSLAAGPDTQYF
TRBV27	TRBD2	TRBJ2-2	TGTGCCAGCAGTCCACCGGGACTAGCGGGGACCTTCACGAACACCGGGGAGCTGTTTTTT	CASSPPGLAGTFTNTGELFF